This T cell receptor (beta chain) comes out of a study of T cell repertoires in cytomegalovirus infection. Across the study: Matching HLA type, along with CMV infection, was indicated by public TCR beta signatures. Study results and caveats: It was HLA-C-restricted CMV-specific TCR beta clonotypes that dominated the response ex vivo.

Germline loops: CDR1 GTSNPN, CDR2 SVGIG (reference sequence). The V and J ends lost 0 bases and 8 bases respectively, with 16 bases between them. CDR3 length equals 15 residues. One entry per CDR3 protein results from TCRdb running MiXCR on the reads. The sample holds roughly 730,000 distinct CDR3 sequences, about 30% seen once. Remarks on this clonotype: What it binds is not known.

The sequences come from cultured PBMCs, collected from culture after CMV antigen stimulation. The receptor's source is a human donor in good health (CMV status not recorded). Some clones in this sample may be carry-over from other donors' samples. The V gene is TRBV30, the J gene TRBJ1-4; unclear D gene. For the CDR3, the DNA is TGTGCCTGGAGTGTATGGCACAGACAAACAGAAAAACTGTTTTTT. The encoded protein is CAWSVWHRQTEKLFF.